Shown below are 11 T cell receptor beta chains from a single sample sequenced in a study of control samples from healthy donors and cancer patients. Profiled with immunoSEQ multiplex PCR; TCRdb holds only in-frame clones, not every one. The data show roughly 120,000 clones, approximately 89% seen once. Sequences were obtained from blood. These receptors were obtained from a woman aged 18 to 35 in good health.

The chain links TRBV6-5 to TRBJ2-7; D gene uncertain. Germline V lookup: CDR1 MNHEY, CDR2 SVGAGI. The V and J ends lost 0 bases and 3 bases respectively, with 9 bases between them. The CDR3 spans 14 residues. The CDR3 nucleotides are TGTGCCAGCAGTTACTCGAGTATCGGCTACGAGCAGTACTTC. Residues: CASSYSSIGYEQYF.

The CDR3 region is CASSIDNGPYEQYF. DNA for the CDR3: TGTGCCAGTAGTATAGATAACGGTCCCTACGAGCAGTACTTC. The rearrangement uses TRBV19 and TRBJ2-7; D gene unclear. Between the trimmed V and J ends, which lost 0 bases and 2 bases, there was a span of 8 bases. The CDR3 totals 14 residues. The germline V gene has CDR1 LNHDA and CDR2 SQIVND (reference sequence).

Here the CDR3 reads CASSVGLVGTGTGNTIYF. The CDR3 nucleotides are TGTGCCAGCAGCGTAGGGCTGGTGGGGACAGGGACTGGAAACACCATATATTTT. The J gene is TRBJ1-3, the V gene TRBV9, with 9 nucleotides matching TRBD1. Germline V gives CDR1 SGDLS, CDR2 YYNGEE. This CDR3 spans 18 amino acids. The V gene end was trimmed by 0 bases and the J gene end by 2 bases; junction bases not matched to a gene: 9.

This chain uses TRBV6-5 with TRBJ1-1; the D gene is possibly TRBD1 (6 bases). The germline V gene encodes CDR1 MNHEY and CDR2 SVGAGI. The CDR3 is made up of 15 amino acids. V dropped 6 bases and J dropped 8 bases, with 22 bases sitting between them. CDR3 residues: CASSRDTVIEGEAFF. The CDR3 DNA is TGTGCCAGCAGCCGGGACACGGTGATTGAGGGGGAAGCTTTCTTT.

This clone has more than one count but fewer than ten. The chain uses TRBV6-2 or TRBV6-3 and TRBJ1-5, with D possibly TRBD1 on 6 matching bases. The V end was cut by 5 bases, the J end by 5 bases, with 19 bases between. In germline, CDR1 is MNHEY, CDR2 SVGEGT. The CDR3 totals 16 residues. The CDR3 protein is CASSQRGQGKYQPQHF. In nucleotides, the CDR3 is TGTGCCAGCAGTCAAAGGGGTCAGGGGAAGTATCAGCCCCAGCATTTT.

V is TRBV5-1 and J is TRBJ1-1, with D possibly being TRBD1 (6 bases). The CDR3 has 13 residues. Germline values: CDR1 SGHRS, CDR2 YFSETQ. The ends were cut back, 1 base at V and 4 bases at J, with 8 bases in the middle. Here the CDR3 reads CASSLQGSTEAFF. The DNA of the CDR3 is TGCGCCAGCAGCTTGCAGGGGAGCACTGAAGCTTTCTTT.

This chain's CDR3 is CASGLVLAFKPQHF. The DNA of the CDR3 is TGTGCTAGTGGTTTGGTACTGGCTTTCAAGCCCCAGCATTTT. V gene TRBV12-5 combines with J gene TRBJ1-5; no definite D call. The CDR3 runs 14 residues. V was cut by 0 bases and J by 8 bases, with 11 bases left in between. Germline V gene lookup returns CDR1 LGHNT and CDR2 FRNRAP.

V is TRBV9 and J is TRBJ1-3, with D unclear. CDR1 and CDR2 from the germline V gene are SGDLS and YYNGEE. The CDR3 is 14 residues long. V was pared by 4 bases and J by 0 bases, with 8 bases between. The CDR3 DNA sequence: TGTGCCAGCAGCAAAATCCTCTCTGGAAACACCATATATTTT. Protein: CASSKILSGNTIYF.

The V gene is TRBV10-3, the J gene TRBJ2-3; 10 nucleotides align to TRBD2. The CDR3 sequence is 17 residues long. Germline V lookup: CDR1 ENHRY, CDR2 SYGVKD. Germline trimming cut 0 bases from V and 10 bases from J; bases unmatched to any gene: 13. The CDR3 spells CAISESTLASGGLAQYF. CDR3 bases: TGTGCCATCAGTGAGTCGACTCTGGCTAGCGGGGGCCTGGCGCAGTATTTT.

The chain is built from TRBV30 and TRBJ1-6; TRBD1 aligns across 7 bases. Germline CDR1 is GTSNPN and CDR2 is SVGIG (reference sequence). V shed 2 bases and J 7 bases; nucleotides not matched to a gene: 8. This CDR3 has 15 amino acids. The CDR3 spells CAWSPFRQGNSPLHF. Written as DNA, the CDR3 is TGTGCCTGGAGTCCCTTTCGACAGGGAAATTCACCCCTCCACTTT.

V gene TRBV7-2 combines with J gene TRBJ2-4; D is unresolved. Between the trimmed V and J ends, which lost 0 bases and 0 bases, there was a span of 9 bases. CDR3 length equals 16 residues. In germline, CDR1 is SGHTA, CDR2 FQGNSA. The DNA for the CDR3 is TGTGCCAGCAGCTTAGCGCAGTCCCTAGCCAAAAACATTCAGTACTTC. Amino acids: CASSLAQSLAKNIQYF.